A selection of T cell receptor beta chains follows, all from one sample in a study of CD4 T cells in relation to SARS-CoV-2 and coronaviruses. The table came from immunoSEQ multiplex PCR; TCRdb's copy has only in-frame clones and leaves some out. The data contain 30,000 to 45,000 clones, 85% to 90% of them singletons. Sequenced input: memory CD4+ T cells from PBMCs. These receptors came from an adult with COVID-19. Each CDR3 is given with its conserved first and last residue. A D gene is named only where the DNA matches it firmly. Clone sizes are given selectively: once, few, many, or a class where the clone is expanded.

v_gene	j_gene	d_gene	abundance	CDR3aa	CDR3nt
TRBV6-5	TRBJ1-2	NA	NA	CASSSPGEGKGYTF	TGTGCCAGCAGTTCGCCTGGGGAGGGAAAGGGCTACACCTTC
TRBV5-1	TRBJ2-3	NA	NA	CASSLGDGQDTQYF	TGCGCCAGCAGCTTGGGGGACGGCCAAGATACGCAGTATTTT
TRBV20-1	TRBJ2-7	NA	once	CSASRQGLAYEQYF	TGCAGTGCTAGTAGGCAGGGGCTCGCCTACGAGCAGTACTTC
TRBV29-1	TRBJ2-2	NA	NA	CSVSQGPGELFF	TGCAGCGTTTCACAGGGACCCGGGGAGCTGTTTTTT
TRBV30	TRBJ1-5	NA	NA	CAWSVQGQPQHF	TGTGCCTGGAGTGTACAGGGTCAGCCCCAGCATTTT
TRBV13	TRBJ2-3	TRBD2	NA	CASSVSGVNTQYF	TGTGCCAGCAGCGTTAGCGGGGTAAATACGCAGTATTTT
TRBV5-4	TRBJ2-5	NA	NA	CASSSGPLGETQYF	TGTGCCAGCAGCTCCGGACCATTGGGGGAGACCCAGTACTTC
TRBV2	TRBJ2-3	NA	NA	CASSALGTDTQYF	TGTGCCAGCAGTGCGCTAGGCACAGATACGCAGTATTTT
TRBV19	TRBJ2-3	TRBD2	NA	CASSRGTSSKGTDTQYF	TGTGCCAGTAGTAGGGGGACTAGTTCCAAAGGCACAGATACGCAGTATTTT
TRBV7-2	TRBJ2-7	NA	NA	CASSFGTFQGEQYF	TGTGCCAGCAGCTTTGGGACTTTTCAAGGGGAGCAGTACTTC
TRBV6-2/TRBV6-3	TRBJ1-1	NA	NA	CASSLDGMNTEAFF	TGTGCCAGCAGTTTAGACGGTATGAACACTGAAGCTTTCTTT
TRBV7-2	TRBJ2-3	TRBD1	NA	CASSPGQGATQYF	TGTGCCAGCAGCCCTGGACAGGGGGCTACGCAGTATTTT
TRBV5-1	TRBJ2-1	NA	NA	CASSRQEVRIEQFF	TGCGCCAGCAGCCGACAGGAGGTGCGGATTGAGCAGTTCTTC
TRBV5-1	TRBJ1-4	NA	NA	CASSLEGRRNEKLFF	TGCGCCAGCAGCTTGGAAGGCCGACGGAATGAAAAACTGTTTTTT
TRBV5-4	TRBJ1-1	NA	NA	CASRFIQGGGTEAFF	TGTGCCAGCAGATTCATACAGGGCGGGGGCACTGAAGCTTTCTTT
TRBV7-3	TRBJ2-3	NA	NA	CASSRGGGDTDTQYF	TGTGCCAGCAGTCGTGGAGGGGGGGACACAGATACGCAGTATTTT
TRBV19	TRBJ2-7	NA	NA	CASRDGQEQYF	TGTGCCAGCCGGGACGGCCAAGAGCAGTACTTC
TRBV7-2	TRBJ2-1	NA	few	CASSFYKDNEQFF	TGTGCCAGCAGCTTCTATAAGGACAATGAGCAGTTCTTC
TRBV2	TRBJ2-3	NA	NA	CASRGTPGTRQSRSTDTQYF	TGTGCCAGCAGGGGTACCCCCGGGACAAGACAGAGCAGGAGCACAGATACGCAGTATTTT
TRBV6-5	TRBJ2-7	NA	NA	CATTGLSYEQYF	TGTGCCACGACAGGTCTCTCCTACGAGCAGTACTTC
TRBV11-2	TRBJ1-1	NA	NA	CASSLLRDLNTEAFF	TGTGCCAGCAGCTTACTCAGGGACTTGAACACTGAAGCTTTCTTT
TRBV19	TRBJ1-1	NA	NA	CASTPGQQGTEAFF	TGTGCCAGTACCCCGGGCCAACAGGGCACTGAAGCTTTCTTT
TRBV7-6	TRBJ2-5	TRBD2	NA	CASRALTGLAGGPVYF	TGTGCCAGCAGAGCCCTTACTGGACTAGCGGGGGGCCCTGTGTACTTC
TRBV5-1	TRBJ2-1	TRBD1	NA	CASSPRTGGGSYNEQFF	TGCGCCAGCAGCCCCCGGACAGGGGGCGGCTCCTACAATGAGCAGTTCTTC
TRBV7-2	TRBJ2-5	NA	NA	CASSLVGRETQYF	TGTGCCAGCAGCTTAGTGGGACGAGAGACCCAGTACTTC
TRBV24-1	TRBJ2-3	NA	NA	CATSDFSRADTQYF	TGTGCCACCAGTGATTTTTCTAGGGCAGATACGCAGTATTTT
TRBV7-2	TRBJ1-6	NA	few	CASSLGSGWGHNSPLHF	TGTGCCAGCAGCTTAGGATCTGGATGGGGTCATAATTCACCCCTCCACTTT
TRBV7-8	TRBJ2-5	TRBD2	NA	CASSSRLAETQYF	TGTGCCAGCAGCTCGCGACTAGCGGAGACCCAGTACTTC
TRBV27	TRBJ1-2	NA	NA	CASSLSSDYGYTF	TGTGCCAGCAGTTTATCCTCAGACTATGGCTACACCTTC
TRBV3-1/TRBV3-2	TRBJ1-3	TRBD1	once	CASSHQGAGNTIYF	TGTGCCAGCAGCCATCAGGGGGCTGGAAACACCATATATTTT
TRBV11-3	TRBJ1-1	NA	NA	CASSLDLGNTEAFF	TGTGCCAGCAGCTTAGATCTGGGGAACACTGAAGCTTTCTTT
TRBV6-5	TRBJ1-5	NA	NA	CASSPVGQPQHF	TGTGCCAGCAGTCCGGTGGGGCAGCCCCAGCATTTT
TRBV9	TRBJ2-3	NA	NA	CASSVRTGTDTQYF	TGTGCCAGCAGCGTAAGGACAGGCACAGATACGCAGTATTTT
TRBV6-5	TRBJ1-4	TRBD1	NA	CASSYGTGWGTQLFF	TGTGCCAGCAGTTACGGGACAGGGTGGGGGACGCAACTGTTTTTT
TRBV12-3/TRBV12-4	TRBJ1-1	NA	NA	CASTEARASEAFF	TGTGCCAGCACCGAAGCCAGGGCTTCTGAAGCTTTCTTT
TRBV5-1	TRBJ2-5	NA	NA	CASSFQGWGQETQYF	TGCGCCAGCAGCTTCCAGGGGTGGGGCCAAGAGACCCAGTACTTC
TRBV5-1	TRBJ2-7	TRBD2	NA	CASSLNSGGPYEQYF	TGCGCCAGCAGCTTGAATAGCGGGGGCCCCTACGAGCAGTACTTC
TRBV18	TRBJ2-1	TRBD1	NA	CASSLQGAPYNEQFF	TGTGCCAGCTCACTTCAGGGGGCACCCTACAATGAGCAGTTCTTC
TRBV4-2	TRBJ1-4	NA	NA	CASSQDGRVSTNEKLFF	TGTGCCAGCAGCCAAGATGGCAGGGTTTCAACTAATGAAAAACTGTTTTTT
TRBV2	TRBJ2-4	NA	NA	CASSEGTATGYF	TGTGCCAGCAGTGAAGGGACGGCGACCGGGTACTTC
TRBV6-5	TRBJ1-5	NA	once	CASSPTVNQPQHF	TGTGCCAGCAGTCCGACGGTGAATCAGCCCCAGCATTTT
TRBV9	TRBJ2-5	NA	NA	CASSASGQDQETQYF	TGTGCCAGCAGCGCCTCAGGACAAGACCAAGAGACCCAGTACTTC
TRBV19	TRBJ2-4	TRBD1	NA	CASSRGPTGAGKNIQYF	TGTGCCAGTAGTCGGGGCCCGACAGGGGCTGGCAAAAACATTCAGTACTTC
TRBV19	TRBJ1-5	NA	NA	CASREGVYSNQPQHF	TGTGCCAGTCGTGAAGGAGTTTATAGCAATCAGCCCCAGCATTTT
TRBV7-2	TRBJ2-1	NA	NA	CASSLGYRAYNEQFF	TGTGCCAGCAGCTTAGGATACAGGGCCTACAATGAGCAGTTCTTC
TRBV4-2	TRBJ1-6	TRBD1	NA	CASRLWTGDNSPLHF	TGTGCCAGCAGACTCTGGACAGGGGACAATTCACCCCTCCACTTT
TRBV5-4	TRBJ2-3	NA	NA	CASSRGPDSPDTQYF	TGTGCCAGCAGCAGGGGTCCGGATTCCCCAGATACGCAGTATTTT
TRBV5-1	TRBJ2-1	NA	NA	CASSAWDPGNEQFF	TGCGCCAGCAGCGCCTGGGACCCCGGAAATGAGCAGTTCTTC
TRBV28	TRBJ1-2	TRBD1	NA	CATGQGNYGYTF	TGTGCCACTGGACAGGGTAACTATGGCTACACCTTC
TRBV5-1	TRBJ2-7	NA	NA	CASSLFFSYEQYF	TGCGCCAGCAGCTTGTTCTTCTCCTACGAGCAGTACTTC
TRBV19	TRBJ1-2	NA	NA	CASSISRTNYGYTF	TGTGCCAGTAGTATTAGCAGGACTAACTATGGCTACACCTTC
TRBV14	TRBJ2-7	NA	NA	CASSQASGANSYEQYF	TGTGCCAGCAGCCAAGCTTCAGGGGCTAACTCCTACGAGCAGTACTTC
TRBV7-9	TRBJ2-2	NA	NA	CASSFGGGGNTGELFF	TGTGCCAGCAGCTTCGGAGGAGGCGGGAACACCGGGGAGCTGTTTTTT
TRBV7-9	TRBJ2-7	TRBD1	NA	CASSLVGQDAYEQYF	TGTGCCAGCAGCTTAGTGGGACAGGACGCTTACGAGCAGTACTTC
TRBV4-3	TRBJ1-6	TRBD1	NA	CASSQERGTGATPLHF	TGCGCCAGCAGCCAAGAGCGTGGGACAGGGGCTACACCCCTCCACTTT
TRBV5-1	TRBJ2-7	NA	NA	CASNDRAGSYEQYF	TGCGCCAGCAATGATCGGGCAGGGTCCTACGAGCAGTACTTC
TRBV28	TRBJ2-3	TRBD2	NA	CASSPKDRLAGGSTDTQYF	TGTGCCAGCAGTCCGAAGGATCGACTAGCGGGGGGAAGCACAGATACGCAGTATTTT
TRBV7-3	TRBJ2-3	TRBD2	NA	CASRQTSGGTDTQYF	TGTGCCAGCAGACAGACTAGCGGGGGCACAGATACGCAGTATTTT
TRBV5-4	TRBJ2-2	NA	NA	CASSRILEGGELFF	TGTGCCAGCAGCCGAATACTTGAGGGCGGGGAGCTGTTTTTT
TRBV11-2	TRBJ2-4	NA	NA	CASSLGLVSKNIQYF	TGTGCCAGCAGCTTAGGGTTGGTGTCCAAAAACATTCAGTACTTC